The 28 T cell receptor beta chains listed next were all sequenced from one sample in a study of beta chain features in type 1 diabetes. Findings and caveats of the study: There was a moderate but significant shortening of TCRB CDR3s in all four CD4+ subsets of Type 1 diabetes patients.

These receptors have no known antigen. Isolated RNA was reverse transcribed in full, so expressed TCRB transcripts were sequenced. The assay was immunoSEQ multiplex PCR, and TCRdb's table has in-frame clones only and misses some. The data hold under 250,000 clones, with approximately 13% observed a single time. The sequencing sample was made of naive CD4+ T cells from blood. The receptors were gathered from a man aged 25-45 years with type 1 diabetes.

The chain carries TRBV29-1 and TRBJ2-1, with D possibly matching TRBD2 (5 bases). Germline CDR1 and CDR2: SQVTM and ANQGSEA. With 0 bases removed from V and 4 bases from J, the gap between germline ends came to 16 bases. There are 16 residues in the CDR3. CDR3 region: CSVEDLAAWGYNEQFF. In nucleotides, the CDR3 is TGCAGCGTTGAAGACCTAGCCGCGTGGGGTTACAATGAGCAGTTCTTC.

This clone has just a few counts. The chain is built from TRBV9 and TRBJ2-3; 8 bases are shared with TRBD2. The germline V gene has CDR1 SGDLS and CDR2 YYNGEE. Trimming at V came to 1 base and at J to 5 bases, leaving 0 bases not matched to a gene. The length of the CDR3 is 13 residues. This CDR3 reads CASSVLAGDTQYF. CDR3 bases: TGTGCCAGCAGCGTACTAGCGGGAGATACGCAGTATTTT.

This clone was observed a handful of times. CDR3 amino acids: CASSLVSGQVGGYTF. The CDR3 coding sequence is TGTGCCAGCAGCTTGGTATCGGGACAGGTTGGTGGCTACACCTTC. The rearrangement uses TRBV5-4 and TRBJ1-2, with TRBD1 matching over 8 bases. This CDR3 comprises 15 residues. The germline V gene has CDR1 SGHNT and CDR2 YYREEE (reference sequence). V was clipped by 0 bases and J by 7 bases; unmatched bases: 8.

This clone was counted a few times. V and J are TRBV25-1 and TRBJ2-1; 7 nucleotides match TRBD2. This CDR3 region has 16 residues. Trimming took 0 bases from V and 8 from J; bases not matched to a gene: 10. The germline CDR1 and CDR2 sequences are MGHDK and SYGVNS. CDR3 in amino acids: CASSEYSLSGRDEQFF. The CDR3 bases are TGTGCCAGCAGTGAATATAGTCTTTCAGGGAGGGATGAGCAGTTCTTC.

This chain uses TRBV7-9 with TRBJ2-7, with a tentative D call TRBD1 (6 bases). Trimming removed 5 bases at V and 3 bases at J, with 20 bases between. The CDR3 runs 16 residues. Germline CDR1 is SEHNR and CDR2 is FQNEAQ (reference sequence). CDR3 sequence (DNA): TGTGCCAGCAGCAGATATCTAGGACAGAGTAACTACGAGCAGTACTTC. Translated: CASSRYLGQSNYEQYF.

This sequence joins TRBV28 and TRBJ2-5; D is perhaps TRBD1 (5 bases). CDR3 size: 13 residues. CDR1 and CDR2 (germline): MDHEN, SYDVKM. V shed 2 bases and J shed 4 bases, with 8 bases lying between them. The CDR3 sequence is CASSLGRAETQYF. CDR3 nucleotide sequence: TGTGCCAGCAGTTTAGGCAGGGCAGAGACCCAGTACTTC.

The DNA for the CDR3 is TGCGCCAGCAGCCCCCCTGAGCGGGGGGGCTCAGATACGCAGTATTTT. Encoded protein: CASSPPERGGSDTQYF. The genes are TRBV5-1 and TRBJ2-3; TRBD2 matches at 10 bases. The V gene end was trimmed by 4 bases and the J gene end by 4 bases; junction bases not matched to a gene: 9. The CDR3 length is 16 residues. Germline V lookup: CDR1 SGHRS, CDR2 YFSETQ.

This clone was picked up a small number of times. The CDR3, as DNA: TGTGCCAGCAGTCGGACAGGGAGGGACACTGAAGCTTTCTTT. Encoded protein: CASSRTGRDTEAFF. The rearrangement uses TRBV6-6 and TRBJ1-1; 8 bases agree with TRBD1. The CDR3 covers 14 residues. Trimming cost V 5 bases and J 3 bases; bases outside gene matches: 5. The germline CDR1 and CDR2 sequences are MNHNY and SVGAGI (reference sequence).

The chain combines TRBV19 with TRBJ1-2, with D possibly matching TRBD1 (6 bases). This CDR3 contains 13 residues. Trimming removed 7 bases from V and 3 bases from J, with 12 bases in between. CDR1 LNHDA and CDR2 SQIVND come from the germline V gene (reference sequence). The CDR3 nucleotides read TGTGCCAGTACCCCAGCAGGGGACTATGGCTACACCTTC. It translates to CASTPAGDYGYTF.

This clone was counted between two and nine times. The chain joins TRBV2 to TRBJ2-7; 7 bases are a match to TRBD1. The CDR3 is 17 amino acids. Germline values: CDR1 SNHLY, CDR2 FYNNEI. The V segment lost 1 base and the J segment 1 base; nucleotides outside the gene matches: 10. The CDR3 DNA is TGTGCCAGCAGTGAAGGGGGAAAGGGGGCTAGATCCTACGAGCAGTACTTC. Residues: CASSEGGKGARSYEQYF.

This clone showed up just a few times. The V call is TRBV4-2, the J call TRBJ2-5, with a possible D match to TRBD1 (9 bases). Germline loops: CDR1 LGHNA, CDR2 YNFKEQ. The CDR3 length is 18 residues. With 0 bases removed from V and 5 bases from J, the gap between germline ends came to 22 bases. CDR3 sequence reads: CASSQEGSGTGSGETQYF. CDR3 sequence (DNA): TGTGCCAGCAGCCAAGAGGGTAGCGGGACAGGGTCGGGCGAGACCCAGTACTTC.

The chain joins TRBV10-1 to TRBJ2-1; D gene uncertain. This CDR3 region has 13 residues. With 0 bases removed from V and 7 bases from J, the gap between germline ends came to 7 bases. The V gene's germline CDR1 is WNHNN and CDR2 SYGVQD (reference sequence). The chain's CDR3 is CASSESSRNEQFF. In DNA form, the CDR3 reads TGCGCCAGCAGTGAGTCGTCCCGGAATGAGCAGTTCTTC.

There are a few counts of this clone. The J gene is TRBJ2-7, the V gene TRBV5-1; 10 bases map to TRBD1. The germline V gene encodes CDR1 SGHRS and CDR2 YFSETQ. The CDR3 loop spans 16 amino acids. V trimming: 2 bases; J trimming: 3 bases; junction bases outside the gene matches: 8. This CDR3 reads CASSFQSGTGDYEQYF. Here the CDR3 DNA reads TGCGCCAGCAGCTTTCAATCCGGGACAGGGGACTACGAGCAGTACTTC.

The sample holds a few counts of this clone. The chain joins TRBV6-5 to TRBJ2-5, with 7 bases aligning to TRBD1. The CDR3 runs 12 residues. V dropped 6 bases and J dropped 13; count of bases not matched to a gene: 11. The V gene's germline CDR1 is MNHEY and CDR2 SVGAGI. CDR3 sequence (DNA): TGTGCCAGCAGCGAACACAGGGGCCCCCTGTACTTC. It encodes CASSEHRGPLYF.

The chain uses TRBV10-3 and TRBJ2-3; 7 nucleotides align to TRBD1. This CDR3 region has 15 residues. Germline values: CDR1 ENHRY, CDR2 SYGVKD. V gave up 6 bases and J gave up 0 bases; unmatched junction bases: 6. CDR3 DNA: TGTGCCATCAGGACAGGGTGGACTAGCACAGATACGCAGTATTTT. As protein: CAIRTGWTSTDTQYF.

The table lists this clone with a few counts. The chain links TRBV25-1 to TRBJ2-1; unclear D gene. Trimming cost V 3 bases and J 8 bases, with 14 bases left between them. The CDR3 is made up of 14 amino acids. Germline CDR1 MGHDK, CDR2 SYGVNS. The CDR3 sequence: CASSDHSATYEQFF. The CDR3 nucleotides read TGTGCCAGCAGTGACCACTCCGCCACCTATGAGCAGTTCTTC.

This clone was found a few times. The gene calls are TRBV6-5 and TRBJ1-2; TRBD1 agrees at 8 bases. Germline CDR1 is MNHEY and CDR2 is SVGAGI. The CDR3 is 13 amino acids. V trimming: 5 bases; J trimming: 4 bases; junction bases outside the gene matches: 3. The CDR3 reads CASSRQGTYGYTF. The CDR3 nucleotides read TGTGCCAGCAGTAGACAGGGGACCTATGGCTACACCTTC.

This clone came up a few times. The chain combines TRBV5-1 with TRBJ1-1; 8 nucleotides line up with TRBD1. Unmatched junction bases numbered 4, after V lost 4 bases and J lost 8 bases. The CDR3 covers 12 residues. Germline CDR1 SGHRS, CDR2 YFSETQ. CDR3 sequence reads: CASSGRQGEAFF. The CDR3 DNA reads TGCGCCAGCAGCGGTCGACAGGGGGAAGCTTTCTTT.

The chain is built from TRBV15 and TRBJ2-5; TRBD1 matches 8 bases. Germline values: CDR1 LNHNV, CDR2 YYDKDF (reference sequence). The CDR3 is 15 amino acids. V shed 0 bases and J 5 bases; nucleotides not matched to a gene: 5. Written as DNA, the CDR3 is TGTGCCACCAGCAGAGACGGACAGGGCGGCGAGACCCAGTACTTC. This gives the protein CATSRDGQGGETQYF.

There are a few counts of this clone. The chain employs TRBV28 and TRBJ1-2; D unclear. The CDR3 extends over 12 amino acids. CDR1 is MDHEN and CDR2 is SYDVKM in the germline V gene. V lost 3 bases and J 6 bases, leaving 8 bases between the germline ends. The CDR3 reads CASSFAADGYTF. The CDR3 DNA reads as TGTGCCAGCAGTTTCGCGGCAGATGGCTACACCTTC.

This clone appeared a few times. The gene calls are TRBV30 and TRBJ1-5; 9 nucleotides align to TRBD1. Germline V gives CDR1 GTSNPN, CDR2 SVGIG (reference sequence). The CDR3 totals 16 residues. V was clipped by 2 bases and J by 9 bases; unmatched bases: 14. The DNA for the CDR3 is TGTGCCTGGAGTCGTCGGGACAGGGAAGAGGGGAGGCCCCAGCATTTT. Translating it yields CAWSRRDREEGRPQHF.

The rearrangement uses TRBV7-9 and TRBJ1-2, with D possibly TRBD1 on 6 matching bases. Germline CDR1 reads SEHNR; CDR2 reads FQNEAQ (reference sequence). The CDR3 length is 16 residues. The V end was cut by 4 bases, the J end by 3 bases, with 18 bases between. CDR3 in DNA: TGTGCCAGCAGCTCCCTCCAGGGGAAGTTTTACTATGGCTACACCTTC. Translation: CASSSLQGKFYYGYTF.

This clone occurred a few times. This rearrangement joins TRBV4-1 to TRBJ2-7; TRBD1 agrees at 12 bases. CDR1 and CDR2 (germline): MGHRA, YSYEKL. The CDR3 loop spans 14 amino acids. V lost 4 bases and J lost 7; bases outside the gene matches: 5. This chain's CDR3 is CASSRDRGLPEQYF. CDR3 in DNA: TGCGCCAGCAGCCGGGACAGGGGGCTCCCAGAGCAGTACTTC.

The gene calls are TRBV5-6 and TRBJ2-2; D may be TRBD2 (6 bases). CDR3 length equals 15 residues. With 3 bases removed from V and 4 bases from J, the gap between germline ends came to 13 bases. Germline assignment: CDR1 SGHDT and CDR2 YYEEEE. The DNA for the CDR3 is TGTGCCAGCAGCTCAGGACTATTAGCCACCGGGGAGCTGTTTTTT. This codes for CASSSGLLATGELFF.

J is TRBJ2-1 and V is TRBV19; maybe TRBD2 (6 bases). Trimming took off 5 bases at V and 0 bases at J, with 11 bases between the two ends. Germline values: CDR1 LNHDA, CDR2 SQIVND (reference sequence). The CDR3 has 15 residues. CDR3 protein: CASSPRLDSYNEQFF. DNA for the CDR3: TGTGCCAGTAGTCCAAGACTAGACTCCTACAATGAGCAGTTCTTC.

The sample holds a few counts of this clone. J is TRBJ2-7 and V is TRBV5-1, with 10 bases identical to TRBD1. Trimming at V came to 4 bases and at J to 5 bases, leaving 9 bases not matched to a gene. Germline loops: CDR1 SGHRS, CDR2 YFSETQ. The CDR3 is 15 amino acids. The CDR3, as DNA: TGCGCCAGCAGCGTGATCGGGACAGGGGCCCACGAGCAGTACTTC. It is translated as CASSVIGTGAHEQYF.

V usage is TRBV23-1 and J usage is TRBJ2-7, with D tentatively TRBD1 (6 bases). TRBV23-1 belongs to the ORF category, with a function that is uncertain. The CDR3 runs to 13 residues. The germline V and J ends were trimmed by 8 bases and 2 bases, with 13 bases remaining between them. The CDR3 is CASSTGFAYEQYF. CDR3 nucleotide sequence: TGCGCCAGCTCCACAGGGTTCGCCTACGAGCAGTACTTC.

The CDR3 sequence: CASGLVLGTGDNEQFF. CDR3 bases: TGTGCTAGTGGTTTGGTACTAGGGACAGGGGACAATGAGCAGTTCTTC. The chain links TRBV12-5 to TRBJ2-1; TRBD1 aligns across 10 bases. CDR1 is LGHNT and CDR2 is FRNRAP in the germline V gene. V gave up 0 bases and J gave up 5 bases; unmatched junction bases: 4. This CDR3 is 16 amino acids long. The full variable domain, completed using reference TRBV12-5 and TRBJ2-1, is DARVTQTPRHKVTEMGQEVTMRCQPILGHNTVFWYRQTMMQGLELLAYFRNRAPLDDSGMPKDRFSAEMPDATLATLKIQPSEPRDSAVYFCASGLVLGTGDNEQFFGPGTRLTVL.